The rows below give T cell receptor beta chains drawn from one sample of a study of cytotoxic CD8 clonotypes in ibrutinib-treated CLL. Only in-frame clones appear in the TCRdb table, and some are missing; sequencing was by immunoSEQ multiplex PCR. The table has 110,000 to 150,000 clones, approximately 90% seen once; the top ten hold 10% to 13%. The source was PBMCs, collected after 12 months of ibrutinib treatment. The receptors come from a human donor with chronic lymphocytic leukemia. Both conserved end residues are part of each CDR3.

v_call: TRBV2
j_call: TRBJ2-2
cdr3_aa: CASGGLMGELFF

v_call: TRBV9
j_call: TRBJ1-2
cdr3_aa: CASSLSGHGGYTF

v_call: TRBV4-2
j_call: TRBJ2-1
cdr3_aa: CASSQDVKAHNEQFF

v_call: TRBV30
j_call: TRBJ2-3
cdr3_aa: CAWSLQGLAGDTQYF

v_call: TRBV5-4
j_call: TRBJ2-5
cdr3_aa: CASRPTSGRRETQYF

v_call: TRBV27
j_call: TRBJ2-2
cdr3_aa: CASSFSRNTGELFF

v_call: TRBV11-2
j_call: TRBJ1-1
cdr3_aa: CASSTGGADGSAFF

v_call: TRBV4-1
j_call: TRBJ2-1
cdr3_aa: CATPPNREGRRVEQFF

v_call: TRBV27
j_call: TRBJ1-5
cdr3_aa: CATTNSYGSNQPQHF

v_call: TRBV28
j_call: NA
cdr3_aa: CASSLSQLAGRVEQYF

v_call: TRBV5-1
j_call: TRBJ2-4
cdr3_aa: CASSLDIFLAGDSKNIQYF

v_call: TRBV9
j_call: TRBJ2-1
cdr3_aa: CASSNGGASNEQFF

v_call: TRBV5-1
j_call: TRBJ2-5
cdr3_aa: CASNLTDGIGETQYF

v_call: TRBV2
j_call: TRBJ2-5
cdr3_aa: CASTPSETQYF

v_call: TRBV9
j_call: TRBJ2-3
cdr3_aa: CASSPRIGGSGSLNTQYF

v_call: TRBV29-1
j_call: TRBJ1-1
cdr3_aa: CSVEGRGQGARGNTEAFF

v_call: TRBV7-7
j_call: TRBJ2-3
cdr3_aa: CASSPRTGDTQYF

v_call: TRBV10-3
j_call: TRBJ2-2
cdr3_aa: CAISPLIAGGTGELFF

v_call: TRBV30
j_call: TRBJ1-1
cdr3_aa: CAWSRGPPFPFF

v_call: TRBV19
j_call: TRBJ1-5
cdr3_aa: CASSIRSRQSNQPQHF

v_call: TRBV19
j_call: TRBJ1-1
cdr3_aa: CASSIVNGWYTEAFF

v_call: TRBV21-1
j_call: TRBJ2-7
cdr3_aa: CASSKRIAELSYEQYF

v_call: TRBV7-2
j_call: TRBJ2-2
cdr3_aa: CASSQTRKPTGELFF

v_call: TRBV5-5
j_call: TRBJ2-5
cdr3_aa: CASSIREVPKETQYF

v_call: TRBV5-1
j_call: TRBJ2-3
cdr3_aa: CASSFTKVPTDTQYF

v_call: TRBV7-6
j_call: TRBJ2-1
cdr3_aa: CASSSISGPYNEQFF

v_call: TRBV7-6
j_call: TRBJ2-1
cdr3_aa: CASSLGLAGGTLNSYNEQFF

v_call: TRBV18
j_call: TRBJ2-7
cdr3_aa: CASSPRLAGLYEQYF

v_call: TRBV9
j_call: TRBJ1-2
cdr3_aa: CASSARQGHLGGYTF

v_call: TRBV6-5
j_call: TRBJ2-7
cdr3_aa: CASTQGGDQYF

v_call: TRBV27
j_call: TRBJ1-2
cdr3_aa: CASSPRTFNYGYTF

v_call: TRBV29-1
j_call: TRBJ2-1
cdr3_aa: CSVEWTANEQFF

v_call: TRBV29-1
j_call: TRBJ2-7
cdr3_aa: CSVVLARQYEQYF

v_call: TRBV7-8
j_call: TRBJ2-3
cdr3_aa: CASSLADTQYF

v_call: TRBV28
j_call: TRBJ1-4
cdr3_aa: CASTHRAATNEKLFF

v_call: TRBV2
j_call: TRBJ2-3
cdr3_aa: CASSEVPGPTDTQYF

v_call: TRBV23-1
j_call: TRBJ2-1
cdr3_aa: CASSQSRNTVASGRAGSYNEQFF

v_call: TRBV7-8
j_call: TRBJ1-1
cdr3_aa: CASSPTAHGTIGGAEAFF

v_call: TRBV7-8
j_call: TRBJ1-3
cdr3_aa: CASSPRGEIFKDF

v_call: TRBV19
j_call: TRBJ2-3
cdr3_aa: CASRMRATDTQYF

v_call: TRBV7-8
j_call: TRBJ1-1
cdr3_aa: CASSPREEAFF

v_call: TRBV29-1
j_call: TRBJ2-1
cdr3_aa: CSVATGGFYNEQFF

v_call: TRBV6-1
j_call: TRBJ2-7
cdr3_aa: CASLSFTPHSYEQYF

v_call: TRBV4-3
j_call: TRBJ1-5
cdr3_aa: CASSQDPGGSNQPQHF

v_call: TRBV18
j_call: TRBJ2-7
cdr3_aa: CASSPGTSTYEQYF

v_call: TRBV28
j_call: TRBJ2-5
cdr3_aa: CASSLVGAQETQYF

v_call: TRBV5-1
j_call: TRBJ2-7
cdr3_aa: CASKETSYEQYF

v_call: TRBV7-9
j_call: TRBJ2-7
cdr3_aa: CASSFPQGGEEQYF

v_call: TRBV2
j_call: TRBJ2-7
cdr3_aa: CASSLETTSYEQYF

v_call: TRBV9
j_call: TRBJ2-7
cdr3_aa: CASSAASGIYEQYF

v_call: TRBV6-5
j_call: TRBJ1-2
cdr3_aa: CASRPPGGPNYGYTF

v_call: TRBV7-8
j_call: TRBJ2-7
cdr3_aa: CASSPSPLYEQYF

v_call: TRBV10-2
j_call: TRBJ1-2
cdr3_aa: CASSETITNNYGYTF

v_call: TRBV5-1
j_call: TRBJ2-3
cdr3_aa: CASSLGQTDTQYF

v_call: TRBV28
j_call: TRBJ2-7
cdr3_aa: CASSLRLAAFYEQYF

v_call: TRBV28
j_call: TRBJ2-3
cdr3_aa: CASSVRDRHTDTQYF

v_call: TRBV29-1
j_call: TRBJ2-4
cdr3_aa: CSYRSGGKNIQYF